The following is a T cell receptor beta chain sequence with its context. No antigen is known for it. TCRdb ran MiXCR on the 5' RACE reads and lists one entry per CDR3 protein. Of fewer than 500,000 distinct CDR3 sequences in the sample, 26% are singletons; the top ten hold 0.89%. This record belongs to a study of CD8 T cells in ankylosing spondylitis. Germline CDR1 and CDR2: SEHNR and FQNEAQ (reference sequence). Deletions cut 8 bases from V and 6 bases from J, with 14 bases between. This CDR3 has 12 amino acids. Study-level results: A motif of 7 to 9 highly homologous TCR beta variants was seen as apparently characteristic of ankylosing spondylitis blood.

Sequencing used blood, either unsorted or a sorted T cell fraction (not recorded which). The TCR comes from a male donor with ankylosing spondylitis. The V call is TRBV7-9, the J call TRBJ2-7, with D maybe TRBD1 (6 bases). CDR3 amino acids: CASQRDNGEQYV. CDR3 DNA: TGTGCCAGCCAACGGGACAATGGCGAGCAGTACGTC.